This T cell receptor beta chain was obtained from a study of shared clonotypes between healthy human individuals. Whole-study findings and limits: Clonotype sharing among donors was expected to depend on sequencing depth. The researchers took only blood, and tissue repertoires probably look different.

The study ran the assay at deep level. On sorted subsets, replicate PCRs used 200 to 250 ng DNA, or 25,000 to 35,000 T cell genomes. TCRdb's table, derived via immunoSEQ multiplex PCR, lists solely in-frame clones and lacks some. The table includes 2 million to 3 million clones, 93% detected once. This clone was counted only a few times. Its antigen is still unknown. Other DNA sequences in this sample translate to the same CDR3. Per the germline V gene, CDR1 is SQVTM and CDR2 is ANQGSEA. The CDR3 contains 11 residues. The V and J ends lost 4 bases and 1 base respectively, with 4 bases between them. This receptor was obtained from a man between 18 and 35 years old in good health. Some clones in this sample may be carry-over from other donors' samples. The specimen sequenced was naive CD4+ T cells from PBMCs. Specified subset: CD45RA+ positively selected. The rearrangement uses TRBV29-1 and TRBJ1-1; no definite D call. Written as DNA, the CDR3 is TGCAGCGTTGTTACGAACACTGAAGCTTTCTTT. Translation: CSVVTNTEAFF. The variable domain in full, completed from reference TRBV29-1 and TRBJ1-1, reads SAVISQKPSRDICQRGTSLTIQCQVDSQVTMMFWYRQQPGQSLTLIATANQGSEATYESGFVIDKFPISRPNLTFSTLTVSNMSPEDSSIYLCSVVTNTEAFFGQGTRLTVV.